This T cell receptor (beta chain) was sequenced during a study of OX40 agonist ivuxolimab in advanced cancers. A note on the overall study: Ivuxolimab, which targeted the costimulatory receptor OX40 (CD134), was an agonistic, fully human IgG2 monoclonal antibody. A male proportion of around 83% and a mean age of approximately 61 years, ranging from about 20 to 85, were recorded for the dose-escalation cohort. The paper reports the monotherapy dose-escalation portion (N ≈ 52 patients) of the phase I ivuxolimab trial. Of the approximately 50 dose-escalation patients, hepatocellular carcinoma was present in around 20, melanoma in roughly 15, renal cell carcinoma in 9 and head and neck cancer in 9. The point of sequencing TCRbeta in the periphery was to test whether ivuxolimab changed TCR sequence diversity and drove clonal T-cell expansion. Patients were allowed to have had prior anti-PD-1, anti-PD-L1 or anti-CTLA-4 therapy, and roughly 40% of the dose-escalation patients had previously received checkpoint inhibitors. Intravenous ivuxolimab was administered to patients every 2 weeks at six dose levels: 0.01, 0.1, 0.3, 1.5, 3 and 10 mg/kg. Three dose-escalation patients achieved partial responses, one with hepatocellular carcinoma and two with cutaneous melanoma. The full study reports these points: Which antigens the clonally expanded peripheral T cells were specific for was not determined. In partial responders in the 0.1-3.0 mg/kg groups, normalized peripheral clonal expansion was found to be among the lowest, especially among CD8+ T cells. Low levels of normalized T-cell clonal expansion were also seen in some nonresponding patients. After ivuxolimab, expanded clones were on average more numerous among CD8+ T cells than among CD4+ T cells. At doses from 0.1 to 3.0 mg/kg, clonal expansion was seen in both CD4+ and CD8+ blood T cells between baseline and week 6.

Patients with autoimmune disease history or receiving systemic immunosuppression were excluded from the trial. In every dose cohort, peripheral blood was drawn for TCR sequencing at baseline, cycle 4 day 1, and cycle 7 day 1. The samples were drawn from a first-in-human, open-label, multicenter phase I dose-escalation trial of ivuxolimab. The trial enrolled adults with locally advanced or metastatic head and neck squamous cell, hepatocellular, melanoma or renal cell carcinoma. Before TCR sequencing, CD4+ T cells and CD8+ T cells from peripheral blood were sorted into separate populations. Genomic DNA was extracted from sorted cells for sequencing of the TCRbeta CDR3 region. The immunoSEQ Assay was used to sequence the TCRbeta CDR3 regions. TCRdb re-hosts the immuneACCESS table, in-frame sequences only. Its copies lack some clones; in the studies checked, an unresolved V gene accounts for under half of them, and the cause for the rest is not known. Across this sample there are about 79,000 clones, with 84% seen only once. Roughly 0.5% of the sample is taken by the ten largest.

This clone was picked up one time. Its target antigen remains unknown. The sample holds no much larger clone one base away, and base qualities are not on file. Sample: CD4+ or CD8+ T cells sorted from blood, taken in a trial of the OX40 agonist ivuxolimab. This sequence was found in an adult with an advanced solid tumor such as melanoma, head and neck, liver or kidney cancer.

The nucleotides read TGTGCCAGCAGCGGGGGACAGGTTGAAGAGACCCAGTACTTC. Its protein product is CASSGGQVEETQYF. The chain is encoded by TRBV9 joined to TRBJ2-5; 8 bases in the junction line up with TRBD1. The CDR1 and CDR2 encoded by the germline V gene are SGDLS and YYNGEE. Spanning cysteine to phenylalanine, the CDR3 consists of 14 amino acids. The kept DNA is CDR3 alone, 42 bases in frame from the first base. Relative to germline, V is missing 3 bases and J is missing 3 bases, with 4 bases of the junction outside any gene match.